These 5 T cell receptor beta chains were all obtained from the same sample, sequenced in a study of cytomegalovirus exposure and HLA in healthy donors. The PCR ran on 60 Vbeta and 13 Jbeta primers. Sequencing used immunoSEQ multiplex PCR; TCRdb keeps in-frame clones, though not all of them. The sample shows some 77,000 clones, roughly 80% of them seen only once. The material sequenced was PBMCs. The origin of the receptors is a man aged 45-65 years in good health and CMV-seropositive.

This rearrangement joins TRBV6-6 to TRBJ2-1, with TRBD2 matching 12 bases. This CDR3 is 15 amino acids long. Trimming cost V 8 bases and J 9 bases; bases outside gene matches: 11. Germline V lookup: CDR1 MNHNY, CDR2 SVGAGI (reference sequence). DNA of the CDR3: TGTGCCAGCGCCGTACTAGCGGGAGGAGGGGCTGAGCAGTTCTTC. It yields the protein CASAVLAGGGAEQFF.

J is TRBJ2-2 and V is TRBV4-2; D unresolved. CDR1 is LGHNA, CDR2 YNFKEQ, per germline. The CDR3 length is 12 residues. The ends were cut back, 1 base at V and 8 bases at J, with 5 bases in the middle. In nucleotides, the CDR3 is TGTGCCAGCAGCCAAGTAGCTGGGGAGCTGTTTTTT. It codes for CASSQVAGELFF.

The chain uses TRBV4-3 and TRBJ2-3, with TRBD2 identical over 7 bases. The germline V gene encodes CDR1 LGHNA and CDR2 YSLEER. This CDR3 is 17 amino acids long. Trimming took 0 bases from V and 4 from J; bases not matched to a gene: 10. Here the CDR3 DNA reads TGCGCCAGCAGCCAAGAGGGGGGAGGGCCTGGCGCAGATACGCAGTATTTT. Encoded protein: CASSQEGGGPGADTQYF.

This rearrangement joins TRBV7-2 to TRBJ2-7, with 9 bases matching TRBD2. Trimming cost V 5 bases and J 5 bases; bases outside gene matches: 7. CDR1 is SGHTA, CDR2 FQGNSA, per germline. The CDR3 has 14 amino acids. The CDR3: CASSAVAGEDEQYF. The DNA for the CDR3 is TGTGCCAGCAGCGCAGTAGCGGGAGAGGACGAGCAGTACTTC.

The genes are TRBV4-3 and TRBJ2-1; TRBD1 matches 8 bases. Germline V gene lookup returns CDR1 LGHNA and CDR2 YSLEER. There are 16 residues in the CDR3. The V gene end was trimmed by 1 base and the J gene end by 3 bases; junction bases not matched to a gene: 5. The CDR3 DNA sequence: TGCGCCAGCAGCCAAGGGGGCAGGGGGCTCTACAATGAGCAGTTCTTC. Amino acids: CASSQGGRGLYNEQFF.